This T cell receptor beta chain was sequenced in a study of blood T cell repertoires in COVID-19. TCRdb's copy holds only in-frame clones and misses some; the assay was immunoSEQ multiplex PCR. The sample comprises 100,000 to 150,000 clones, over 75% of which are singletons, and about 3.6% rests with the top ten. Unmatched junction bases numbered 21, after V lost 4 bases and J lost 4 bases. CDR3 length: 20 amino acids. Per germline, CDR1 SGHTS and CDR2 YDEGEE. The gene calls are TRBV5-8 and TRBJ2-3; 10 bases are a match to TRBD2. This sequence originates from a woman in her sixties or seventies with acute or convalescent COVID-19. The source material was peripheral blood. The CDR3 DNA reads TGTGCCAGCAGCCCAGGTAGCGGCAGCGGGAGGGCCACGAGTGCAGATACGCAGTATTTT. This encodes CASSPGSGSGRATSADTQYF.